This T cell receptor beta chain was sequenced for a study of cytomegalovirus exposure and HLA in healthy donors. In the case of this clone: Its specificity is unknown.

The study's findings and limits: DRB1 had the most TCR associations and HLA-C the fewest, a later analysis found, with rates varying by HLA locus.

The PCR made use of 60 Vbeta and 13 Jbeta primers. Data came from immunoSEQ multiplex PCR; TCRdb stores just in-frame clones and leaves some out. The sample lists roughly 150,000 clones, roughly 80% seen once, with approximately 6.1% in the top ten. CDR3 length: 15 amino acids. J was trimmed by 8 bases and V by 0 bases; bases with no gene match: 1. Germline V gene data show CDR1 as MNHEY and CDR2 as SMNVEV (reference sequence). The source material was PBMCs. The TCR originated in a man between 25 and 39 years old in good health and CMV-seropositive. This rearrangement joins TRBV27 to TRBJ2-7, with 16 positions matching TRBD2. CDR3 DNA: TGTGCCAGCAGTTTATCGGGACTAGCGGGAGGGAAGCAGTACTTC. Residues: CASSLSGLAGGKQYF.